The rows below give T cell receptor beta chains drawn from one sample of a study of T cell repertoires in cytomegalovirus infection. TCRdb reprocessed the reads via MiXCR and lists one record per CDR3 protein. The sample holds around 900,000 distinct CDR3 sequences, approximately 30% seen once. These receptors are not linked to any known antigen. Specimen: cultured CD8+ T cells from PBMCs, collected from culture after CMV antigen stimulation. The source is a human donor in good health (CMV status not recorded). Some clones in this sample may be carry-over from other donors' samples. CDR3s include the opening cysteine and the closing phenylalanine or tryptophan. Fields, in order: V gene, clone size, D gene, J gene, CDR3 DNA, CDR3 protein. The D gene is left open where the match is weak. For some rows the clone size is stated as once, few or many, or as a class when expanded; others skip it.

>TRBV12-3/TRBV12-4|.|.|TRBJ1-2
TGTGCCAGCAGTCCGACACGGCCTGACTATGGCTACACCTTC
CASSPTRPDYGYTF
>TRBV19|.|.|TRBJ2-2
TGTGCCAGTTGCGAGGGGGGGACCGGGGAGCTGTTTTTT
CASCEGGTGELFF
>TRBV27|once|.|TRBJ1-4
TGTGCCAGCAGTTTACGGCGGGCCTATAATGAAAAACTGTTTTTT
CASSLRRAYNEKLFF
>TRBV6-5|.|.|TRBJ2-1
TGTGCCAGCGGGAGAGCCCCCTCCTACAATGAGCAGTTCTTC
CASGRAPSYNEQFF
>TRBV29-1|few|.|TRBJ2-1
TGCAGCGTTGAAGATTACCCAACATCCGATGAGCAGTTCTTC
CSVEDYPTSDEQFF
>TRBV6-1|many|.|TRBJ2-3
TGTGCCAGCACGGGGAGCACAGATACGCAGTATTTT
CASTGSTDTQYF
>TRBV7-9|many|TRBD2|TRBJ2-1
TGTGCCAGCAGCTTTAGCGGGGGCTCCTACAATGAGCAGTTCTTC
CASSFSGGSYNEQFF
>TRBV7-2|many|.|TRBJ2-5
TGTGCCAGCAGCTTAGGCGGGGGCGCCCTGTGGGACCAGTACTTC
CASSLGGGALWDQYF
>TRBV27|.|TRBD2|TRBJ2-1
TGTGCCAACAGTTCTAGCGGGGGGGAGTTCTTC
CANSSSGGEFF
>TRBV4-1|.|.|TRBJ1-2
TGCGCCAGCAGCCAAGGATCGTCAGGGAACTATGGCTACACCTTC
CASSQGSSGNYGYTF
>TRBV5-3|.|.|TRBJ2-7
TGTGCCAGCAGCAGGGACAACTACTACGAGCAGTACTTC
CASSRDNYYEQYF
>TRBV27|.|.|TRBJ1-6
TGTGCCAGCAGTTTTCTAGGACGGGAAAATTCACCCCTCCACTTT
CASSFLGRENSPLHF
>TRBV29-1|.|.|TRBJ2-1
TGCAGCGTTTCTAGCAGCCACAATGAGCAGTTCTTC
CSVSSSHNEQFF
>TRBV2|.|.|TRBJ2-1
TGTGCCAGCTGGGGACTTCAGATCTACAATGAGCAGTTCTTC
CASWGLQIYNEQFF
>TRBV6-2/TRBV6-3|.|.|TRBJ1-4
TGTGCCAGCAGTTACCGGTCAAGGGAAAAACTGTTTTTT
CASSYRSREKLFF
>TRBV12-3/TRBV12-4|few|TRBD2|TRBJ2-3
TGTGCCAGCAGTTTGTCCAGCGGGGGGCAGGGAGATACGCAGTATTTT
CASSLSSGGQGDTQYF
>TRBV27|few|TRBD1|TRBJ1-2
TGTGCCAGCAGTCCACCCGGCGGGACAGGGTTCTATGGCTACACCTTC
CASSPPGGTGFYGYTF
>TRBV6-6|few|.|TRBJ1-2
TGTGCCAGCAGCTACACCGACCAAGTTCCGTGGCTGGGGGTAGGCTACACCTTC
CASSYTDQVPWLGVGYTF
>TRBV6-1|.|TRBD1|TRBJ2-7
TGTGCCAGCACCCCGGGACAGGAGAGCTCCTACGAGCAGTACTTC
CASTPGQESSYEQYF
>TRBV5-1|.|.|TRBJ2-3
TGCGCCAGTAGCTTGGAAGATTTGCCAGATACGCAGTATTTT
CASSLEDLPDTQYF
>TRBV6-6|.|TRBD1|TRBJ2-5
TGTGCCAGCAGTCATAGGACAGGGGGTAAGATCGAAGAGACCCAGTACTTC
CASSHRTGGKIEETQYF
>TRBV19|.|.|TRBJ1-1
TGTGCCAATAGTATGGTCAGCTTAAACACTGAAGCTTTCTTT
CANSMVSLNTEAFF
>TRBV15|few|TRBD1|TRBJ2-3
TGTGCCACCAGCAGGGTTACAGGGGCCACAGATACGCAGTATTTT
CATSRVTGATDTQYF
>TRBV7-9|many|.|TRBJ2-5
TGTGCCAGCACCCCAGCCGGAGTACAAGAGACCCAGTACTTC
CASTPAGVQETQYF
>TRBV4-1|.|.|TRBJ1-5
TGCGCCAGCAGCCAAGAATCGATTCAGGACACTTGGAATCAGCCCCAGCATTTT
CASSQESIQDTWNQPQHF
>TRBV6-1|.|.|TRBJ1-1
TGTGCCAGCAGACCCGGTGGTCTAGCTTTCTTT
CASRPGGLAFF